A selection of T cell receptor beta chains follows, all from one sample in a study of follicular helper T cells after annual influenza vaccination. The repertoire was sequenced with immunoSEQ multiplex PCR; TCRdb's copy has only in-frame clones and lacks some. The repertoire holds some 10,000 clones, with roughly 86% as singletons. Sample: CXCR5- memory CD4+ T cells sorted from blood, taken on the day of influenza vaccination. Source of these receptors: an adult who received the influenza vaccine. The CDR3 runs from the conserved cysteine through the conserved F or W. A D gene is named only where the DNA matches it firmly. Size is stated for part of the rows, as once, few or many counts, or as a class when the clone is expanded.

j_call v_call d_call clone_size cdr3_aa cdr3_nt
TRBJ1-1 TRBV11-2 NA few CASSLVANTEAFF TGTGCCAGCAGCTTAGTTGCGAACACTGAAGCTTTCTTT
TRBJ2-3 TRBV4-2 TRBD2 NA CASSSRLAGATDTQYF TGTGCCAGCAGCTCCCGACTAGCGGGAGCCACAGATACGCAGTATTTT
TRBJ2-1 TRBV5-5 NA NA CASSTRTAGGNEQFF TGTGCCAGCAGCACCCGGACTGCCGGAGGGAATGAGCAGTTCTTC
TRBJ1-5 TRBV5-1 NA NA CASSPGTASTQPQHF TGCGCCAGCAGCCCCGGGACTGCCTCGACCCAGCCCCAGCATTTT
TRBJ1-6 TRBV5-5 TRBD1 NA CASSLANSGGSYNSPLHF TGTGCCAGCAGCTTGGCCAATTCAGGGGGCTCATATAATTCACCCCTCCACTTT
TRBJ2-1 TRBV30 NA few CAWKPRGQGGNEQFF TGTGCCTGGAAACCTCGGGGGCAGGGGGGAAATGAGCAGTTCTTC
TRBJ2-2 TRBV9 NA once CASSVGGLAGELFF TGTGCCAGCAGCGTTGGGGGTCTCGCCGGGGAGCTGTTTTTT
TRBJ1-2 TRBV25-1 NA NA CASSEGHGPNYGYTF TGTGCCAGCAGTGAAGGCCACGGCCCTAACTATGGCTACACCTTC
TRBJ2-1 TRBV5-4 TRBD2 once CASSPTSGTGNEQFF TGTGCCAGCAGCCCGACTAGCGGGACAGGGAATGAGCAGTTCTTC
TRBJ2-1 TRBV5-4 NA once CASSHGQYNEQFF TGTGCCAGCAGCCACGGGCAGTACAATGAGCAGTTCTTC
TRBJ1-6 TRBV11-3 NA NA CASSLDSAYNSPLHF TGTGCCAGCAGCTTAGACTCGGCCTATAATTCACCCCTCCACTTT
TRBJ2-1 TRBV2 NA NA CASSEEDVEQFF TGTGCCAGCAGTGAAGAGGACGTTGAGCAGTTCTTC
TRBJ2-5 TRBV29-1 NA NA CSGGGELQETQYF TGCAGCGGGGGCGGGGAGCTACAAGAGACCCAGTACTTC
TRBJ2-1 TRBV7-9 TRBD2 NA CASSGLRGDYNEQFF TGTGCCAGCAGCGGTCTACGGGGGGACTACAATGAGCAGTTCTTC
TRBJ1-1 TRBV7-8 NA once CASSPALHENTEAFF TGTGCCAGCAGCCCGGCCCTACACGAGAACACTGAAGCTTTCTTT
TRBJ2-5 TRBV6-5 NA NA CASSRVPQETQYF TGTGCCAGCAGTCGGGTACCCCAAGAGACCCAGTACTTC
TRBJ1-1 TRBV5-1 NA NA CASNIGSDTEAFF TGCGCCAGCAATATAGGCTCCGACACTGAAGCTTTCTTT
TRBJ1-1 TRBV18 NA few CASSPVIDDTEAFF TGTGCCAGCTCACCAGTGATCGACGACACTGAAGCTTTCTTT
TRBJ2-7 TRBV10-1 NA NA CASSDGGIGYEQYF TGCGCCAGCAGTGATGGGGGCATAGGTTACGAGCAGTACTTC
TRBJ2-2 TRBV2 NA NA CASSYTETGELFF TGTGCCAGCAGTTACACAGAGACCGGGGAGCTGTTTTTT
TRBJ2-7 TRBV20-1 NA NA CSARVGQEQYF TGCAGTGCTAGAGTCGGGCAGGAGCAGTACTTC
TRBJ2-6 TRBV19 NA NA CASSAQGIAGANVLTF TGTGCCAGTAGTGCCCAGGGGATAGCTGGGGCCAACGTCCTGACTTTC
TRBJ1-6 TRBV30 NA NA CAWRRGVSSYNSPLHF TGTGCCTGGAGGAGAGGGGTGAGCTCCTATAATTCACCCCTCCACTTT
TRBJ2-7 TRBV18 TRBD1 NA CASSPRTGVIYEQYF TGTGCCAGCTCACCCAGGACAGGAGTCATCTACGAGCAGTACTTC
TRBJ2-1 TRBV7-2 TRBD2 NA CASSRPGLGHNEQFF TGTGCCAGCAGCCGTCCGGGACTAGGTCACAATGAGCAGTTCTTC
TRBJ2-2 TRBV18 NA NA CASSPDPTGELFF TGTGCCAGCTCACCTGACCCGACAGGAGAGCTGTTTTTT
TRBJ2-1 TRBV28 NA NA CASSLGLAGARHEQFF TGTGCCAGCAGTTTAGGCCTTGCCGGGGCCCGCCATGAGCAGTTCTTC
TRBJ2-7 TRBV6-6 NA few CASRQTSYEQYF TGTGCCAGCAGACAAACCTCGTACGAGCAGTACTTC
TRBJ1-5 TRBV28 NA NA CASRGGGNQPQHF TGTGCCAGCAGAGGCGGCGGCAATCAGCCCCAGCATTTT
TRBJ2-7 TRBV18 NA NA CASSPPSNSYEQYF TGTGCCAGCTCACCACCGAGTAACTCCTACGAGCAGTACTTC
TRBJ2-3 TRBV15 NA NA CATSRGRGGTDTQYF TGTGCCACCAGCAGAGGCAGGGGGGGGACAGATACGCAGTATTTT
TRBJ2-7 TRBV19 TRBD1 NA CASSRSGQGIAYEQYF TGTGCCAGTAGTAGATCGGGACAGGGGATAGCCTACGAGCAGTACTTC
TRBJ1-3 TRBV27 NA NA CASSLQGRNSGNTIYF TGTGCCAGCAGCCTGCAAGGTAGAAACTCTGGAAACACCATATATTTT
TRBJ2-7 TRBV7-2 TRBD1 once CASSLAGQLYEQYF TGTGCCAGCAGCTTAGCGGGACAGCTTTACGAGCAGTACTTC
TRBJ2-3 TRBV6-4 TRBD2 NA CASSRLAGGYVSTDTQYF TGTGCCAGCAGTAGACTAGCGGGGGGGTATGTTAGCACAGATACGCAGTATTTT
TRBJ1-1 TRBV4-3 NA NA CASSQDLGTWSTEAFF TGCGCCAGCAGCCAAGATCTGGGGACCTGGAGCACTGAAGCTTTCTTT
TRBJ1-1 TRBV6-1 NA NA CASSEGLNTEAFF TGTGCCAGCAGTGAAGGACTGAACACTGAAGCTTTCTTT
TRBJ2-2 TRBV6-6 NA NA CASSSPTGTGELFF TGTGCCAGCAGTTCCCCCACAGGCACCGGGGAGCTGTTTTTT
TRBJ2-3 TRBV18 NA once CASSPSGTSDTQYF TGTGCCAGCTCACCATCTGGGACCTCAGATACGCAGTATTTT
TRBJ2-5 TRBV5-1 TRBD2 once CASSLGVRRDAGVETQYF TGCGCCAGCAGCTTAGGCGTCCGCAGGGACGCGGGAGTGGAGACCCAGTACTTC
TRBJ2-7 TRBV6-6 TRBD2 NA CASRQTSGAKDEQYF TGTGCCAGCAGACAGACTAGCGGGGCCAAGGACGAGCAGTACTTC
TRBJ1-4 TRBV6-6 NA once CASSYQGRAGEKLFF TGTGCCAGCAGTTATCAGGGCAGGGCAGGTGAAAAACTGTTTTTT
TRBJ2-3 TRBV5-1 NA NA CASSLVLGDKGTQYF TGCGCCAGCAGCTTGGTTCTGGGGGATAAGGGTACGCAGTATTTT
TRBJ1-3 TRBV7-9 NA NA CASSGTSGNTIYF TGTGCCAGCAGTGGGACATCGGGAAACACCATATATTTT
TRBJ2-7 TRBV7-9 TRBD2 NA CASSEGLASYEQYF TGTGCCAGCAGCGAAGGACTAGCGTCGTACGAGCAGTACTTC